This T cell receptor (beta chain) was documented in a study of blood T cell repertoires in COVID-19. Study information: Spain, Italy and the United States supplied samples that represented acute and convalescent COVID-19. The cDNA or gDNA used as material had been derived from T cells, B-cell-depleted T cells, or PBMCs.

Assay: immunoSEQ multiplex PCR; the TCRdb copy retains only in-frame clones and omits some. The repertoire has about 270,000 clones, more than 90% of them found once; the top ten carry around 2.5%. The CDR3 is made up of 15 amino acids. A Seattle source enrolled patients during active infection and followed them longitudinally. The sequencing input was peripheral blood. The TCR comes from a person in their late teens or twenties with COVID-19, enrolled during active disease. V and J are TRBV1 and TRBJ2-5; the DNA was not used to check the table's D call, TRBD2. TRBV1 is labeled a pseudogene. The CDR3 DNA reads TGCACCAGCAGCCAGCTAGCGGGGCAGGTAGAGACCCAGTACTTC. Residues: CTSSQLAGQVETQYF.